This T cell receptor (beta chain) was captured by sequencing in a study of blood T cell repertoires in COVID-19. CDR3 length: 12 amino acids. Data came from immunoSEQ multiplex PCR; TCRdb stores just in-frame clones and leaves some out. The data hold 180,000 or so clones, with over 80% observed a single time. The sample comprised PBMCs or T cells enriched from blood (not recorded which). The chain couples TRBV21-1 to TRBJ2-7; the D segment call TRBD2 is taken from the table without a DNA check. TRBV21-1 is a pseudogene locus. The sequence was collected from a woman aged 55-70 years who had recovered from COVID-19. The CDR3 sequence is CASSKVRDEQYF. CDR3 DNA sequence: TGTGCCAGCAGCAAAGTGCGGGACGAGCAGTACTTC.